These 21 T cell receptor beta chains were sequenced from one sample in a study of blood T cell repertoires in COVID-19 (dated by TCRdb to the early 2020s). The library relied on the immunoSEQ multiplex PCR assay. TCRdb holds this immuneACCESS table with in-frame rearrangements only. Some clones are missing; in checked studies, unresolved V genes explain under half, and the rest has no known cause. For this sample there are about 330,000 clones; 83% appear just once. The biggest ten clones account for about 1.2% of the sample. The sample comprised peripheral blood. The receptors originated from a woman aged 50 to 60 with acute or convalescent COVID-19.

The chain links TRBV5-1 to TRBJ1-1; 7 nucleotides line up with TRBD1. Germline lookup yields CDR1 SGHRS and CDR2 YFSETQ. Trimming removed 6 bases from V and 4 bases from J; junction bases left unmatched: 9. This CDR3 comprises 14 residues. The CDR3 is CASTQGQWGTEAFF. The CDR3, as DNA: TGCGCCAGCACCCAGGGACAGTGGGGCACTGAAGCTTTCTTT.

The chain couples TRBV7-2 to TRBJ2-2; possibly TRBD1 for D (5 bases). Germline CDR1 reads SGHTA; CDR2 reads FQGNSA. The CDR3 consists of 16 residues. The V gene lost 3 bases and the J gene lost 9 bases, with 20 bases spanning the gap. CDR3 amino acids: CASSFSPDRVVRELFF. The CDR3 DNA sequence: TGTGCCAGCAGCTTCTCCCCCGACAGAGTAGTAAGGGAGCTGTTTTTT.

In the case of this clone: An end of the junction does not agree with germline; a read error may underlie this. The rearrangement uses TRBV18 and TRBJ2-3; D might be TRBD1 (6 bases). Germline CDR1 reads KGHSH; CDR2 reads LQKENI. The CDR3 has 14 residues. The CDR3 is CAISEGGKADTQYF. In nucleotides, the CDR3 is TGTGCCATCTCAGAAGGGGGAAAGGCAGATACGCAGTATTTT.

This clone was counted once. The CDR3 loop reads CASRDRVEGYSNQPQHF. The CDR3 bases are TGTGCCAGCAGAGACAGGGTAGAGGGGTATAGCAATCAGCCCCAGCATTTT. V and J are TRBV28 and TRBJ1-5, with 7 bases matching TRBD1. CDR1 is MDHEN and CDR2 is SYDVKM in the germline V gene. V lost 6 bases to trimming and J lost 0 bases; unmatched junction nucleotides: 11. This CDR3 spans 17 amino acids.

This clone has only one observation. The J gene is TRBJ1-4, the V gene TRBV7-9, with D perhaps TRBD1 (6 bases). The V end lost 9 bases, the J end lost 7 bases, and 15 bases lay between the germline ends. Germline assignment: CDR1 SEHNR and CDR2 FQNEAQ (reference sequence). CDR3 length equals 13 residues. CDR3 nucleotides: TGTGCCAGTATTGGGGGCTGGGGTGAAAAACTGTTTTTT. Amino acids: CASIGGWGEKLFF.

The chain joins TRBV7-9 to TRBJ1-2, with D possibly being TRBD1 (6 bases). V was shortened by 0 bases and J by 3 bases, with 8 bases between the two germline ends. The CDR3 sequence is 14 residues long. CDR1 is SEHNR and CDR2 is FQNEAQ in the germline V gene (reference sequence). CDR3 nucleotide sequence: TGTGCCAGCAGCTTAGCGGGGGCGTACTATGGCTACACCTTC. Translating it yields CASSLAGAYYGYTF.

The chain uses TRBV6-2 or TRBV6-3 and TRBJ1-2; D is unresolved. Per the germline V gene, CDR1 is MNHEY and CDR2 is SVGEGT. This CDR3 has 15 amino acids. V lost 2 bases and J lost 0, with 10 bases in between. CDR3 sequence reads: CASSYRGASNYGYTF. In nucleotides, the CDR3 is TGTGCCAGCAGTTACCGGGGAGCGTCTAACTATGGCTACACCTTC.

For the CDR3, the DNA is TGTGCCAGCGAAGATGGGACAGGCTTTACTAACTATGGCTACACCTTC. Translated: CASEDGTGFTNYGYTF. This chain connects TRBV10-3 to TRBJ1-2, with 8 nucleotides matching TRBD1. Trimming cost V 10 bases and J 0 bases; bases outside gene matches: 13. CDR1 and CDR2 (germline): ENHRY, SYGVKD. This CDR3 has 16 residues.

The rearrangement links TRBV18 to TRBJ1-6; 10 bases are a match to TRBD1. With V trimmed by 5 bases and J by 7 bases, 2 bases remained unmatched. The CDR3 runs to 14 residues. Germline V gives CDR1 KGHSH, CDR2 LQKENI. In nucleotides, the CDR3 is TGTGCCAGCTCATCGGGACAGGGGAATTCACCCCTCCACTTT. Protein sequence: CASSSGQGNSPLHF.

The chain joins TRBV5-1 to TRBJ1-2; TRBD1 is a possible D gene (6 bases). This CDR3 contains 16 residues. The V gene lost 4 bases and the J gene lost 8 bases, with 24 bases spanning the gap. Germline CDR1 and CDR2: SGHRS and YFSETQ. CDR3 amino acids: CASSLDGQPNRGGYTF. CDR3 DNA: TGCGCCAGCAGCCTGGACGGACAGCCAAACCGTGGGGGCTACACCTTC.

V and J are TRBV11-3 and TRBJ1-1, with TRBD1 matching 10 bases. The CDR3 consists of 12 residues. Germline CDR1 SGHNT, CDR2 YENEEA. Losses at the gene ends were 5 bases for V and 11 bases for J; bases not matched to a gene: 5. The CDR3 is CASSTTGGAAFF. The CDR3, as DNA: TGTGCCAGCAGCACGACAGGGGGCGCGGCTTTCTTT.

The chain carries TRBV19 and TRBJ1-1; weak D call: TRBD1 (6 bases). The CDR3 totals 15 residues. V was trimmed by 1 base and J by 3 bases, leaving 12 bases between them. Per germline, CDR1 LNHDA and CDR2 SQIVND (reference sequence). CDR3 in amino acids: CASSIAGKGDTEAFF. The CDR3 coding sequence is TGTGCCAGTAGTATAGCAGGCAAGGGGGACACTGAAGCTTTCTTT.

The genes are TRBV29-1 and TRBJ1-2, with a possible D match to TRBD1 (6 bases). CDR3 length: 13 amino acids. Trimming took 5 bases from V and 6 from J, leaving 16 bases between them. Germline CDR1 and CDR2: SQVTM and ANQGSEA. DNA for the CDR3: TGCAGCGTTCGTCCGCTGACAGGAGATGGCTACACCTTC. It encodes CSVRPLTGDGYTF.

This rearrangement joins TRBV9 to TRBJ2-7, with TRBD1 matching over 7 bases. The germline V gene encodes CDR1 SGDLS and CDR2 YYNGEE. V lost 2 bases and J lost 6; bases outside the gene matches: 8. The CDR3 spans 14 residues. The CDR3 coding sequence is TGTGCCAGCAGCGTCGACAGGGAAAGGGGCGAGCAGTACTTC. Its translation: CASSVDRERGEQYF. Combining the CDR3 with reference TRBV9 and TRBJ2-7 gives the whole variable domain DSGVTQTPKHLITATGQRVTLRCSPRSGDLSVYWYQQSLDQGLQFLIQYYNGEERAKGNILERFSAQQFPDLHSELNLSSLELGDSALYFCASSVDRERGEQYFGPGTRLTVT.

This clone has a single count. The chain's CDR3 is CASSRTSTLEDEQYF. CDR3 nucleotide sequence: TGTGCCAGTAGCAGAACTTCGACTCTCGAGGACGAGCAGTACTTC. This rearrangement joins TRBV19 to TRBJ2-7; no definite D call. The CDR3 length is 15 residues. Trimming pared 6 bases from V and 5 bases from J, leaving 20 bases between. Germline lookup yields CDR1 LNHDA and CDR2 SQIVND (reference sequence).

This clone has just one count. The CDR3 region is CASSSRTDGNSPLHF. For the CDR3, the DNA is TGTGCCAGCAGCTCCCGGACAGATGGGAATTCACCCCTCCACTTT. The chain uses TRBV11-2 and TRBJ1-6; tentative D call: TRBD1 (6 bases). CDR1 is SGHAT, CDR2 FQNNGV, per germline. The CDR3 covers 15 residues. Deletions cut 4 bases from V and 7 bases from J, with 14 bases between.

The chain has TRBV7-3 and TRBJ2-1, with TRBD1 as a possible D gene (6 bases). CDR3 length: 15 amino acids. V dropped 2 bases and J dropped 2 bases, with 10 bases sitting between them. Germline loops: CDR1 SGHTA, CDR2 FQGTGA. The CDR3 DNA reads as TGTGCCAGCAGCTTAGAGGGGGTACCCTACAATGAGCAGTTCTTC. It encodes CASSLEGVPYNEQFF.

This clone was recorded once. The chain links TRBV2 to TRBJ1-2; D possibly corresponds to TRBD1 (6 bases). This CDR3 is built from 13 residues. The V end lost 10 bases, the J end lost 2 bases, and 14 bases lay between the germline ends. Germline CDR1 reads SNHLY; CDR2 reads FYNNEI. In nucleotides, the CDR3 is TGTGCCACCGAAGGACAGCTAAACTATGGCTACACCTTC. This encodes CATEGQLNYGYTF.

The gene calls are TRBV12-3 or TRBV12-4 and TRBJ1-1, with 8 bases fitting TRBD1. V dropped 8 bases and J dropped 3; count of bases not matched to a gene: 5. The CDR3 is 13 amino acids. The CDR3 region is CASGETGDTEAFF. As DNA, the CDR3 is TGTGCCAGCGGGGAGACAGGGGACACTGAAGCTTTCTTT.

The rearrangement links TRBV6-6 to TRBJ2-3, with TRBD1 matching 7 bases. CDR1 and CDR2 from the germline V gene are MNHNY and SVGAGI (reference sequence). V gave up 7 bases and J gave up 2 bases; unmatched junction bases: 6. This CDR3 region has 14 residues. DNA of the CDR3: TGTGCCAGCAAACCGGGACAGAACACAGATACGCAGTATTTT. Its translation is CASKPGQNTDTQYF.

This chain joins TRBV2 and TRBJ1-1, with TRBD1 matching over 10 bases. This CDR3 is built from 15 residues. Trimming at V came to 5 bases and at J to 7 bases, leaving 10 bases not matched to a gene. Germline V gives CDR1 SNHLY, CDR2 FYNNEI. CDR3 sequence: CASSFPGTGDGEAFF. The CDR3 DNA sequence: TGTGCCAGCAGTTTCCCCGGGACAGGGGATGGTGAAGCTTTCTTT.